This TCR beta chain is from a study of B cell selection in AIRE deficiency (dated 2019 in TCRdb). About the full investigation: Researchers compared the TCRbeta repertoires of sorted blood CD4+ conventional T cells and regulatory T cells from AIRE-deficient patients with the corresponding repertoires from healthy controls. The TCR-sequenced cohort comprised about 5 AIRE-deficient APECED patients and about 5 healthy control donors. General study outcomes and caveats: Tconv and Treg cells from AIRE-deficient patients showed TCRBV gene usage, CDR3 length and TCR diversity similar to those of healthy donors. Shared Treg sequences had shorter CDR3s, which reflects a bias toward rearrangements containing few non-templated nucleotide insertions. Approximately 31% of the Treg TCRbeta sequences shared among healthy donors were detected in patient Tconv cells, suggesting that Treg-biased clones are diverted into the Tconv compartment. Among over 3,500 shared Treg TCRbeta sequences, 31.6% were shared exclusively by healthy donors and around 9% exclusively by patients, which suggests that Treg selection is less efficient in the absence of AIRE. Only TCRbeta chains were sequenced, and around 37% of shared healthy-donor Treg sequences were also present in healthy Tconv cells, possibly due to differing TCRalpha chains.

CDR3 length: 12 amino acids, cysteine to phenylalanine. Left in the record is the CDR3 DNA by itself, 36 bases read in frame from the first base. CDR1 and CDR2 were assigned from the germline V gene (reference sequence) as MNHNY and SVGAGI. Trimming takes 4 bases from V and 9 bases from J, and the germline ends sit 12 bases apart. A word on this clone: What this receptor recognizes is not known. Base qualities are not recorded, but no much larger clone differs from it by a single base.

The immunoSEQ platform was used to sequence the TCRbeta chains. Per the authors' processing: Pooled conventional T cell repertoires yielded 100,000 to 110,000 distinct in-frame TCRbeta sequences from patients and fewer than 150,000 from healthy donors. Public Treg TCRbeta sequences were defined as those shared by two or more individuals and were then searched for in Tconv repertoires. To test for differences between groups, Mann-Whitney U tests with Bonferroni-Dunn correction were run in GraphPad Prism 7.03. In TCRdb, the immuneACCESS table is reduced to in-frame sequences with V and J assigned. These tables do not hold every clone; where another copy was compared, an unresolved V gene accounts for under half, and the others remain unexplained. That table gives V, J and clone size, and the DNA gave D and trimming. The sample includes fewer than 30,000 clones, with approximately 96% observed a single time. The top ten clonotypes cover about 0.19% of the sample.

For sorting, conventional CD4 T cells were defined as CD4+CD127+ cells. The AIRE-deficient patients had APECED syndrome. Sorting of Tconv and Treg cells intended for TCRbeta sequencing was performed on a FACSAria flow cytometer. The sorted cells were collected in 5-ml round-bottom polystyrene tubes, and the dry cell pellets were frozen at -80 degrees C prior to sequencing. This receptor chain uses TRBV6-6 and TRBJ1-2, with TRBD1 perhaps the D gene, on 6 matching bases. The TCR sequence derives from a human donor with AIRE deficiency. The sample consisted of conventional CD4+ T cells sorted from PBMCs. The sequenced DNA is TGTGCCAGCAGTTCAATTACAGGGAGCTACACCTTC. This encodes CASSSITGSYTF.